Each of the 19 T cell receptor beta chains below was sequenced from the same sample in a study of Graves' ophthalmopathy and Graves' hyperthyroidism. RNA transcripts served as template for amplifying TCR beta CDR3 sequences. RT-PCR in the first round used HTBI primers; a second-round multiplex PCR followed. One entry per CDR3 protein results from TCRdb running MiXCR on the multiplex PCR reads. The sample lists about 700,000 distinct CDR3 sequences, approximately 40% occurring once. Sequences were obtained from peripheral blood. The receptors here all came from an adult man with Graves' ophthalmopathy.

In its sample, this clonotype was seen many times. The V call is TRBV19, the J call TRBJ1-2, with 10 nucleotides matching TRBD1. CDR3 size: 17 residues. CDR1 LNHDA and CDR2 SQIVND come from the germline V gene (reference sequence). The ends lost 7 bases at V and 1 base at J; junction bases unmatched: 12. The CDR3 DNA sequence: TGTGCCAGTAACAACCCGAGCAGGACAGGGGGTAACTATGGCTACACCTTC. This codes for CASNNPSRTGGNYGYTF.

This clonotype has just one count. This chain joins TRBV9 and TRBJ1-6; possibly TRBD1 for D (6 bases). The CDR3 runs to 14 residues. Germline CDR1 is SGDLS and CDR2 is YYNGEE. V gave up 4 bases and J gave up 7 bases, with 12 bases separating them. The CDR3, as DNA: TGTGCCAGCAGCATTGGACAGCGGAATTCACCCCTCCACTTT. Amino acids: CASSIGQRNSPLHF.

V gene TRBV25-1 combines with J gene TRBJ1-1, with D perhaps TRBD1 (6 bases). The CDR3 is 14 amino acids. Germline CDR1 is MGHDK and CDR2 is SYGVNS. V was pared by 5 bases and J by 10 bases, with 20 bases between. CDR3: CASSLARTASVAFF. For the CDR3, the DNA is TGTGCCAGCAGTTTAGCCCGGACAGCTTCTGTAGCTTTCTTT.

The V and J genes are TRBV29-1 and TRBJ2-7; possible D gene TRBD2, 7 bases. CDR3 length: 15 amino acids. The ends were cut back, 6 bases at V and 1 base at J, with 19 bases in the middle. The germline gives CDR1 SQVTM, CDR2 ANQGSEA. CDR3 bases: TGCAGCGTCATGGGAGGGACACCAGCTTCCTACGAGCAGTACTTC. This translates into CSVMGGTPASYEQYF.

The genes are TRBV2 and TRBJ2-3; 9 nucleotides line up with TRBD1. The CDR3 has 13 amino acids. Germline V lookup: CDR1 SNHLY, CDR2 FYNNEI. Trimming at V came to 4 bases and at J to 6 bases, leaving 2 bases not matched to a gene. The CDR3 DNA reads as TGTGCCAGCAGTGGGGACAGGGCGGATACGCAGTATTTT. This gives the protein CASSGDRADTQYF.

The V gene is TRBV19, the J gene TRBJ2-7, with TRBD2 matching over 7 bases. V shed 3 bases, J shed 4 bases, and the junction held 15 bases outside the gene matches. CDR1 is LNHDA and CDR2 is SQIVND in the germline V gene (reference sequence). The CDR3 length is 17 residues. CDR3 nucleotide sequence: TGTGCCAGTAGTATCGATATTATCCGGGACTATAAATACGAGCAGTACTTC. Residues: CASSIDIIRDYKYEQYF.

This clonotype showed up just a few times. The chain couples TRBV19 to TRBJ2-3, with TRBD1 matching over 10 bases. V trimming: 10 bases; J trimming: 2 bases; junction bases outside the gene matches: 6. The CDR3 has 14 residues. In germline, CDR1 is LNHDA, CDR2 SQIVND (reference sequence). DNA of the CDR3: TGTGCCACCCAGACAGGGGGCTCCACAGATACGCAGTATTTT. Translated: CATQTGGSTDTQYF.

This clonotype has a handful of counts. V is TRBV14 and J is TRBJ2-7; 9 bases are shared with TRBD1. The CDR3 contains 16 residues. Losses at the gene ends were 1 base for V and 1 base for J; bases not matched to a gene: 5. The germline gives CDR1 SGHDN, CDR2 FVKESK. The CDR3 coding sequence is TGTGCCAGCAGCCAAGTAGGTGGGACAGGGTCCTACGAGCAGTACTTC. Its translation: CASSQVGGTGSYEQYF.

The chain links TRBV7-2 to TRBJ1-6, with 9 bases identical to TRBD1. CDR1 is SGHTA, CDR2 FQGNSA, per germline. Germline trimming cut 6 bases from V and 10 bases from J; bases unmatched to any gene: 16. The CDR3 runs to 17 residues. CDR3 loop: CASRVSPAGTGHSPLHF. The CDR3 nucleotides are TGTGCCAGCAGGGTATCCCCGGCCGGGACAGGGCACTCACCCCTCCACTTT.

The chain couples TRBV10-3 to TRBJ2-2, with a weak D call TRBD2 (5 bases). Germline V gene lookup returns CDR1 ENHRY and CDR2 SYGVKD. With 4 bases removed from V and 4 bases from J, the gap between germline ends came to 16 bases. The CDR3 extends over 16 amino acids. The CDR3 loop is CAISVSGRASTGELFF. CDR3 sequence (DNA): TGTGCCATCAGTGTCTCTGGGAGAGCTTCCACCGGGGAGCTGTTTTTT.

The V call is TRBV19, the J call TRBJ1-1, with D unclear. The CDR3 is made up of 15 amino acids. The V and J ends lost 7 bases and 4 bases respectively, with 19 bases between them. Germline CDR1 reads LNHDA; CDR2 reads SQIVND (reference sequence). CDR3 region: CASTAVFGLPTEAFF. The CDR3 DNA sequence: TGTGCCAGTACAGCGGTTTTCGGTCTTCCCACTGAAGCTTTCTTT.

This chain links TRBV29-1 with TRBJ2-1, with 9 bases aligning to TRBD1. J gave up 2 bases and V 7 bases, and 6 bases lay outside the gene matches. This CDR3 spans 14 amino acids. CDR1 SQVTM and CDR2 ANQGSEA come from the germline V gene. As DNA, the CDR3 is TGCAGCGCCTCCGGGACAGGGCCCTACAATGAGCAGTTCTTC. It translates to CSASGTGPYNEQFF.

This clonotype came up a few times. The rearrangement links TRBV20-1 to TRBJ1-1; D is unclear. Germline V gives CDR1 DFQATT, CDR2 SNEGSKA (reference sequence). V dropped 0 bases and J dropped 1 base, with 9 bases sitting between them. This CDR3 region has 14 residues. The CDR3 nucleotides are TGCAGTGCTAGAGATCCCCGATCGAACACTGAAGCTTTCTTT. Translation: CSARDPRSNTEAFF.

The rearrangement uses TRBV20-1 and TRBJ1-2; D remains ambiguous. The germline gives CDR1 DFQATT, CDR2 SNEGSKA (reference sequence). V shed 3 bases and J shed 5 bases, with 13 bases lying between them. The CDR3 covers 13 residues. The CDR3 region has the DNA TGCAGTGCTAGCGCCCGGGGTGGGTATGGCTACACCTTC. This gives the protein CSASARGGYGYTF.

The CDR3 nucleotides are TGTGCCAGCAGCTTAGATCCGGGACAGGGGGCATCCGAGCAGTACTTC. Translation: CASSLDPGQGASEQYF. The chain couples TRBV7-9 to TRBJ2-7, with 12 bases lining up with TRBD1. Germline-derived CDR1 and CDR2 are SEHNR and FQNEAQ (reference sequence). The CDR3 loop spans 16 amino acids. J gave up 6 bases and V 1 base, and 7 bases lay outside the gene matches.

This clonotype was found many times. The genes are TRBV6-5 and TRBJ1-1, with a weak D call TRBD1 (5 bases). The CDR3 has 12 residues. Germline CDR1 is MNHEY and CDR2 is SVGAGI. V was cut by 0 bases and J by 12 bases, with 11 bases left in between. The CDR3, as DNA: TGTGCCAGCAGTTACTCCTCAGGGATGACTTTCTTT. This codes for CASSYSSGMTFF.

The J gene is TRBJ2-3, the V gene TRBV2; D may correspond to TRBD1 or TRBD2 (5 bases each). Trimming pared 5 bases from V and 2 bases from J, leaving 14 bases between. Germline assignment: CDR1 SNHLY and CDR2 FYNNEI. This CDR3 spans 15 amino acids. In DNA, the CDR3 is TGTGCCAGCAGTCTGGGGGTAAATCCCACAGATACGCAGTATTTT. Protein product: CASSLGVNPTDTQYF.

There are many counts of this clonotype. J is TRBJ1-2 and V is TRBV10-3, with D perhaps TRBD1 (5 bases). The length of the CDR3 is 11 residues. The germline V gene has CDR1 ENHRY and CDR2 SYGVKD. Trimming shortened V by 3 bases and J by 7 bases, and 6 bases separated the two germline ends. In DNA, the CDR3 is TGTGCCATCAGTGAAGGGGCTGGCTACACCTTC. Translating it yields CAISEGAGYTF.

This clonotype was picked up one time. This clone may be a read error of a much larger clone one base away. The chain joins TRBV24-1 to TRBJ1-5, with TRBD1 matching 9 bases. The CDR3 is made up of 17 amino acids. Germline values: CDR1 KGHDR, CDR2 SFDVKD. The CDR3: CASSRGNTGQGAQPQHF. For the CDR3, the DNA is TGTGCCAGCAGTAGAGGGAATACGGGACAGGGTGCTCAGCCCCAGCATTTT.